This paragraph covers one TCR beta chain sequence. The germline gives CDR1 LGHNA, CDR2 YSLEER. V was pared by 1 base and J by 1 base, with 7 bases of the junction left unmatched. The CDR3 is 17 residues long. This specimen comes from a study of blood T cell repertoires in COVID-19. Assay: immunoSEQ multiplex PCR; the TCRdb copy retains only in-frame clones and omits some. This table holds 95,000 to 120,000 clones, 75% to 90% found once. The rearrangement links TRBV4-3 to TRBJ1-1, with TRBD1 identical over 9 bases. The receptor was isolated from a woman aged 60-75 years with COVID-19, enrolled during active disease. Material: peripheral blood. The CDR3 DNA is TGCGCCAGCAGCCAAGCTACAGGGGGCCCCTCGAACACTGAAGCTTTCTTT. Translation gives CASSQATGGPSNTEAFF.